This T cell receptor beta chain was retrieved from a study of beta chain features in type 1 diabetes. Whole-study findings and limits: Reduced insertions and increased deletions marked VDJ junctions in type 1 diabetes patients. Among all four CD4+ subsets, Type 1 diabetes patients had TCRB CDR3s that were moderately but significantly shorter. Equally in patients and controls, PCR might preferentially amplify shorter templates. Whether TCRB rearrangement is influenced by HLA type was left unresolved in this analysis.

V was clipped by 3 bases and J by 9 bases; unmatched bases: 3. The germline gives CDR1 SGHNT, CDR2 YENEEA. The CDR3 spans 15 residues. Every isolated RNA sample was fully reverse transcribed, so sequencing captured expressed TCRB transcripts. Repertoires were generated with immunoSEQ multiplex PCR, while TCRdb's copy carries only in-frame clones and drops some. The sample has approximately 70,000 clones, roughly half seen once. Note on this clone: Its antigen is unknown.

The sequence was obtained from a man between 25 and 39 years old with type 1 diabetes. The chain carries TRBV11-3 and TRBJ2-1; TRBD2 agrees at 15 bases. Sequencing used central memory CD4+ T cells from blood. The CDR3 bases are TGTGCCAGCAGCTTGGGACTAGCGGGGGGAAGTGAGCAGTTCTTC. This codes for CASSLGLAGGSEQFF.